The next 13 T cell receptor beta chains were all read from a single sample in a study of blood T cell repertoires in COVID-19 (dated by TCRdb to 2018 to 2020). The library was produced with the immunoSEQ multiplex PCR assay. TCRdb stores this immuneACCESS table with in-frame sequences only. Part of the clones is absent; in the studies checked, under half of the shortfall reflects unresolved V genes, and no reason is known for the rest. A total of some 200,000 clones appear in this sample, 81% of them only once. The ten largest make up around 9.3% of the sample. The specimen sequenced was PBMCs or T cells enriched from blood (not recorded which). The receptors here all came from a woman aged 45-59 years with acute COVID-19.

The V call is TRBV11-3, the J call TRBJ1-6; 10 bases are shared with TRBD1. From germline, CDR1 is SGHNT and CDR2 YENEEA. The length of the CDR3 is 17 residues. The junction had 12 bases not matched to a gene; V was cut back by 4 bases and J by 9 bases. CDR3 residues: CASSSDSTGTGVSPLHF. CDR3 sequence (DNA): TGTGCCAGCAGCTCGGATTCAACCGGGACAGGGGTTTCACCCCTCCACTTT.

The chain carries TRBV10-3 and TRBJ1-2, with D perhaps matching TRBD1 (6 bases). Per the germline V gene, CDR1 is ENHRY and CDR2 is SYGVKD. Trimming took 4 bases from V and 4 from J, leaving 10 bases between them. CDR3 length: 13 amino acids. CDR3 nucleotide sequence: TGTGCCATCAGTGGAACAGGGACCTATGGCTACACCTTC. It specifies CAISGTGTYGYTF.

V usage is TRBV2 and J usage is TRBJ1-6; TRBD1 aligns across 11 bases. Germline V CDR1 and CDR2: SNHLY, FYNNEI. The CDR3 runs 15 residues. J was trimmed by 7 bases and V by 6 bases; bases with no gene match: 5. The DNA of the CDR3 is TGTGCCAGCAGGCAAGGGACAGGGGGAAATTCACCCCTCCACTTT. As protein: CASRQGTGGNSPLHF.

V gene TRBV28 combines with J gene TRBJ1-5, with D unclear. Germline lookup yields CDR1 MDHEN and CDR2 SYDVKM. The V gene lost 6 bases and the J gene lost 4 bases, with 10 bases spanning the gap. CDR3 length equals 13 residues. The CDR3 nucleotides are TGTGCCAGCAGATCGGGTCTTAATCAGCCCCAGCATTTT. Amino acids: CASRSGLNQPQHF.

The rearrangement uses TRBV6-1 and TRBJ2-1, with D possibly TRBD1 on 5 matching bases. The CDR3 consists of 12 residues. V was clipped by 2 bases and J by 9 bases, with 8 bases between them. From germline, CDR1 is MNHNS and CDR2 SASEGT. The CDR3 sequence is CASSEQGIEQFF. CDR3 nucleotides: TGTGCCAGCAGTGAACAGGGAATTGAGCAGTTCTTC.

This rearrangement joins TRBV14 to TRBJ2-3, with D unresolved. This CDR3 spans 14 amino acids. Germline loops: CDR1 SGHDN, CDR2 FVKESK. Trimming left V 0 bases short and J 3 bases short, with 7 bases between. For the CDR3, the DNA is TGTGCCAGCAGCCAAGATTTCCTAACAGATACGCAGTATTTT. This codes for CASSQDFLTDTQYF.

The chain has TRBV28 and TRBJ2-7, with TRBD1 matching over 9 bases. V lost 3 bases, J lost 2 bases, and 5 bases stayed unmatched. Germline assignment: CDR1 MDHEN and CDR2 SYDVKM. The length of the CDR3 is 15 residues. The CDR3 nucleotides read TGTGCCAGCAGTTTCGAAGACAGGGGGACCTACGAGCAGTACTTC. This encodes CASSFEDRGTYEQYF.

This chain uses TRBV6-5 with TRBJ2-2, with a possible D match to TRBD1 (6 bases). V dropped 6 bases and J dropped 6 bases, with 11 bases sitting between them. CDR1 is MNHEY, CDR2 SVGAGI, per germline. The CDR3 extends over 13 amino acids. In DNA, the CDR3 is TGTGCCAGCAGAGGCAGGGGTTCCGGGGAGCTGTTTTTT. It yields the protein CASRGRGSGELFF.

The V and J genes are TRBV21-1 and TRBJ2-1; the D call of TRBD2 is as the table states it, not checked on the DNA. TRBV21-1 is deemed a pseudogene. The CDR3 contains 20 residues. As DNA, the CDR3 is TGTGCCAGCAGCAAAAAAAGCGGGCTAACTAGCGGGAGTTGTAACAATGAGCAGTTCTTC. This codes for CASSKKSGLTSGSCNNEQFF.

The rearrangement links TRBV27 to TRBJ1-6; 7 nucleotides line up with TRBD1. Germline trimming cut 5 bases from V and 10 bases from J; bases unmatched to any gene: 11. The CDR3 has 15 residues. CDR1 and CDR2 (germline): MNHEY, SMNVEV (reference sequence). CDR3 nucleotide sequence: TGTGCCAGCAGTAGAGGACAGGATTATGGGTCACCCCTCCACTTT. Amino acids: CASSRGQDYGSPLHF.

The chain is built from TRBV5-1 and TRBJ2-3, with 8 bases identical to TRBD1. The CDR3 spans 16 residues. Per germline, CDR1 SGHRS and CDR2 YFSETQ. V trimming: 0 bases; J trimming: 0 bases; junction bases outside the gene matches: 3. The DNA of the CDR3 is TGCGCCAGCAGCTTGGGACAGGGGAGAAGCACAGATACGCAGTATTTT. Translation: CASSLGQGRSTDTQYF.

CDR3 sequence reads: CAIRGGPGGSPLHF. CDR3 DNA: TGTGCCATCAGGGGGGGGCCTGGTGGGTCACCCCTCCACTTT. This sequence joins TRBV10-3 and TRBJ1-6, with TRBD1 as a possible D gene (6 bases). The CDR3 runs 14 residues. Looked up from germline, CDR1 is ENHRY and CDR2 is SYGVKD. V was trimmed by 6 bases and J by 10 bases, leaving 16 bases between them.

This chain uses TRBV18 with TRBJ1-3, with D unresolved. Germline values: CDR1 KGHSH, CDR2 LQKENI. Trimming took off 2 bases at V and 2 bases at J, with 13 bases between the two ends. The CDR3 has 16 residues. The CDR3 sequence: CASSPRQSDTGNTIYF. The CDR3 coding sequence is TGTGCCAGCTCACCAAGACAAAGTGACACTGGAAACACCATATATTTT.